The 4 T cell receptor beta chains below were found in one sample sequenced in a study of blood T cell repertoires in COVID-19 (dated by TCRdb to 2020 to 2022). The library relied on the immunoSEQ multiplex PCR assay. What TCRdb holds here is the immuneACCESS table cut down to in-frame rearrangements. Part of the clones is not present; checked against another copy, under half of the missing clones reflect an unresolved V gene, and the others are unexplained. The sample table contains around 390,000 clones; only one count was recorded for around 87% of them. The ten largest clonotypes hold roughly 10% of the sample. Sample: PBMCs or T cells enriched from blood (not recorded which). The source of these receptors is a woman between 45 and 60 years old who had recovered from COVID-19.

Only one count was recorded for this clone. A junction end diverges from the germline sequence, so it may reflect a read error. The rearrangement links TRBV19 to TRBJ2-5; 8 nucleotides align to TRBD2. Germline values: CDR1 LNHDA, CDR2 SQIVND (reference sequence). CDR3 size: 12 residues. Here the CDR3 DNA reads TGCGTGGGACTAGTATGGCGAGAGACCCAGTACTTC. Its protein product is CVGLVWRETQYF. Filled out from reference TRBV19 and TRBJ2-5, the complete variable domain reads DGGITQSPKYLFRKEGQNVTLSCEQNLNHDAMYWYRQDPGQGLRLIYYSQIVNDFQKGDIAEGYSVSREKKESFPLTVTSAQKNPTAFYLCVGLVWRETQYFGPGTRLLVL.

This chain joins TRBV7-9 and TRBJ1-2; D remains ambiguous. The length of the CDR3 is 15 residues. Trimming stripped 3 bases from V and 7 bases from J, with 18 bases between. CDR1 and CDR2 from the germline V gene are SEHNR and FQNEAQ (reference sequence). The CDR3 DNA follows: TGTGCCAGCAGCTTCCTCCCCGGCGGGGTGGGTGGCTACACCTTC. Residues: CASSFLPGGVGGYTF.

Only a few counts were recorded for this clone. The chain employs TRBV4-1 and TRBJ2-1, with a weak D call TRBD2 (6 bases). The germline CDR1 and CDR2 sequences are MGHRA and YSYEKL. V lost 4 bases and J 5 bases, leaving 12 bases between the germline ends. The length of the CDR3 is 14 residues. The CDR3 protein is CASSPWGLNNEQFF. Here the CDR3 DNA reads TGCGCCAGCAGCCCATGGGGACTGAACAATGAGCAGTTCTTC.

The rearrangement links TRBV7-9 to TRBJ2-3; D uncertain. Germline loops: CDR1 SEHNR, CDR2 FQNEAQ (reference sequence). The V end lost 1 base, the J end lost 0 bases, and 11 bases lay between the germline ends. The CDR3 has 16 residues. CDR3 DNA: TGTGCCAGCAGCTTAGTTGGCAGAATTAGCACAGATACGCAGTATTTT. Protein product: CASSLVGRISTDTQYF.